This record looks at one T cell receptor beta chain sequence and its context. Its binding antigen is unknown. Within one base of it there is no much larger clone, and no base qualities were kept. The data were taken from a study of CD8 T cells in ankylosing spondylitis (dated by TCRdb to 2017 to 2019). Background on the whole study: To find TCR variants linked to disease, the study profiled T cell receptor beta repertoires in ankylosing spondylitis patients and healthy donors. Peripheral blood was sampled, and synovial fluid was additionally collected from ankylosing spondylitis patients. In total, the full study cohort was made up of about 99 healthy donors and about two dozen ankylosing spondylitis patients.

From the cysteine through the phenylalanine, the CDR3 covers 13 amino acids. Of the read, only the CDR3 DNA is kept; its 39 bases are in frame from base 1. Germline trimming amounts to 5 bases on V and 14 bases on J, with 10 as the count of junction bases outside the gene matches. The germline V gene sets CDR1 to SGHAT and CDR2 to FQNNGV. This sample was sequenced with an Illumina HiSeq 2500. Quantitative 5'-RACE with molecular barcodes was the method used to prepare the TCR beta libraries. Processing in the source paper ran as follows. Disease-linked TCR variants were identified with a new computational method built on a probabilistic model of VDJ rearrangement. Through fastp at Q25 and MiXCR, TCRdb rebuilt clones from the public reads, retaining in-frame beta chains. Rows matching on CDR3 protein sequence are summarized as one entry with the most common DNA and genes. The V and J calls were not made by the authors but by TCRdb's processing. In this sample the table shows about 340,000 distinct CDR3 sequences, approximately 15% of which occur a single time. The ten largest account for about 1% of the sample.

General study outcomes and caveats: A CD8+ phenotype was shown by the disease-linked clones, which were found at relatively low frequencies in peripheral blood. Some TCR beta motif variants had previously been reported in synovial fluid and blood of reactive arthritis patients, which suggested common disease-initiation mechanisms. The disease-linked clones were reported as significantly enriched in matched synovial fluid samples from ankylosing spondylitis patients. Blood from ankylosing spondylitis patients appeared to be characterized by a TCR beta motif made up of under ten highly homologous amino acid variants.

Sequences were obtained from blood, either unsorted or a sorted T cell fraction (not recorded which). This chain is built from TRBV11-2 and TRBJ1-4; 8 junctional bases match TRBD1. This receptor was taken from a male donor with ankylosing spondylitis or in good health (not recorded which). The CDR3 region has the sequence CASSPGQGRGLFF. The DNA sequence follows: TGTGCCAGCAGCCCCGGACAGGGAAGAGGTCTGTTTTTT.